This T cell receptor (beta chain) was captured in a study of T cells in Graves' hyperthyroidism and ophthalmopathy. About the study: Peripheral blood collection took place at initial diagnosis, before any treatment.

Researchers took RNA transcripts and amplified the TCR beta CDR3 regions from them. First-round RT-PCR targeting the TCR CDR3 was performed with the HTBI primer set. Each CDR3 protein is one row after TCRdb ran MiXCR on the multiplex PCR reads. The data hold about 350,000 distinct CDR3 sequences, with 15% to 20% observed a single time. This CDR3 comprises 14 residues. Trimming removed 4 bases at V and 4 bases at J, with 13 bases between. Germline loops: CDR1 SGHDN, CDR2 FVKESK. This clonotype appeared many times. J is TRBJ2-5 and V is TRBV14; a weak D match, TRBD1 (6 bases). Sample: blood. This receptor was identified in a woman aged 40 to 49 with Graves' ophthalmopathy. The CDR3: CASSPGQRIETQYF. In nucleotides, the CDR3 is TGTGCCAGCAGCCCGGGACAAAGGATAGAGACCCAGTACTTC.